This note documents a single T cell receptor (beta chain) sequence. This sample was taken from a study of blood T cell repertoires in COVID-19. Sequencing used immunoSEQ multiplex PCR; TCRdb keeps in-frame clones, though not all of them. The sample lists over 30,000 clones, 80% to 90% seen once, with 6.3% in the top ten. The CDR3 has 15 residues. The V gene lost 5 bases and the J gene lost 4 bases, with 12 bases spanning the gap. CDR1 and CDR2 from the germline V gene are MDHEN and SYDVKM. The source material was peripheral blood. This clonotype was obtained from a human donor in a cohort sampled during active COVID-19. This chain links TRBV28 with TRBJ2-6, with D maybe TRBD2 (6 bases). This CDR3 is CASSPRGEGANVLTF. The CDR3 nucleotides read TGTGCCAGCAGTCCGCGGGGTGAAGGGGCCAACGTCCTGACTTTC.